This section outlines one T cell receptor beta chain sequence together with its context. Its antigen is currently unknown. One junction end disagrees with the germline gene, perhaps due to a read error. Germline loops: CDR1 MNHEY, CDR2 SMNVEV (reference sequence). This CDR3 region has 14 residues. The sample belongs to a study of cytomegalovirus exposure and HLA in healthy donors. The study's findings and limits: An analysis done earlier found most TCR beta V segments productive about 87% or about 30% of the time. Association with HLA alleles at 0.05 false discovery rate was found for roughly 17,000 TCR beta sequences in a later analysis.

The primer mix had 60 Vbeta and 13 Jbeta primers. TCRdb keeps only in-frame clones here, not all; method: immunoSEQ multiplex PCR. The sample has 50,000 to 65,000 clones; approximately 77% are singletons. Sequenced input: PBMCs. The chain has TRBV27 and TRBJ2-6; D is perhaps TRBD1 (5 bases). This TCR derives from a woman aged 18-30 years in good health and CMV-seronegative. The DNA for the CDR3 is TGTGCCAGCAGTTCGTCATCTGGGGCCAACGGCCTGACTTTC. Amino acids: CASSSSSGANGLTF.